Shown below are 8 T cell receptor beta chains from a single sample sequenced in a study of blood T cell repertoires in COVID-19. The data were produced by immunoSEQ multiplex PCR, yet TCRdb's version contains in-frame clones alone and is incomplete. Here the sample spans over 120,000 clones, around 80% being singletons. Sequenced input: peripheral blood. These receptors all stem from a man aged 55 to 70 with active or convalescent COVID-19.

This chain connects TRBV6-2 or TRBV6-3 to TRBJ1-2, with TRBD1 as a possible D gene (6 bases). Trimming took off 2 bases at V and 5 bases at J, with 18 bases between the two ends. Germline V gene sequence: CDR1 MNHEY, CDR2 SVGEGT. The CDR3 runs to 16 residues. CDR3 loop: CASSYGGQQAYYGYTF. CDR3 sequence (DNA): TGTGCCAGCAGTTACGGGGGCCAACAGGCGTATTATGGCTACACCTTC.

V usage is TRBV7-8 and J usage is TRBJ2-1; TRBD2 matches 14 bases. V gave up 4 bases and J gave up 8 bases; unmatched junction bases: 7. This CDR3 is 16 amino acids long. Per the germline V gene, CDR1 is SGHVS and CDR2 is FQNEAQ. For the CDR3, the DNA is TGTGCCAGCAGCTCCGGACTAGCGGGGGGCAGTTATGAGCAGTTCTTC. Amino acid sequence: CASSSGLAGGSYEQFF.

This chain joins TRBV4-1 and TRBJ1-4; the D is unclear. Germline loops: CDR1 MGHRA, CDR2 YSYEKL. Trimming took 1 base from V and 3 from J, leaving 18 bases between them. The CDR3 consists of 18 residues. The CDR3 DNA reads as TGCGCCAGCAGCCAAGTGGTAGCACCGGTTCGGGCTAATGAAAAACTGTTTTTT. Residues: CASSQVVAPVRANEKLFF.

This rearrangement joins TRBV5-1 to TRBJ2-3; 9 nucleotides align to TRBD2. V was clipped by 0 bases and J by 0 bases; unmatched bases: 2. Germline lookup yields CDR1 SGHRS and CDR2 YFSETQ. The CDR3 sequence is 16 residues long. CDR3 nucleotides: TGCGCCAGCAGCTTGGCTAGCGGGATGAGCACAGATACGCAGTATTTT. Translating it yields CASSLASGMSTDTQYF. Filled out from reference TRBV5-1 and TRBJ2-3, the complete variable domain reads KAGVTQTPRYLIKTRGQQVTLSCSPISGHRSVSWYQQTPGQGLQFLFEYFSETQRNKGNFPGRFSGRQFSNSRSEMNVSTLELGDSALYLCASSLASGMSTDTQYFGPGTRLTVL.

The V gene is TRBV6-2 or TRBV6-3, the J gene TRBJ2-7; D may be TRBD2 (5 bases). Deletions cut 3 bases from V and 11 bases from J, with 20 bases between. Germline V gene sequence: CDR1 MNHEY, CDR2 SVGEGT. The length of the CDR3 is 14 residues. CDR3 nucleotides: TGTGCCAGCAGTTATTCGCCGGGAAGCTTCCTCGAGTACTTC. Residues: CASSYSPGSFLEYF.

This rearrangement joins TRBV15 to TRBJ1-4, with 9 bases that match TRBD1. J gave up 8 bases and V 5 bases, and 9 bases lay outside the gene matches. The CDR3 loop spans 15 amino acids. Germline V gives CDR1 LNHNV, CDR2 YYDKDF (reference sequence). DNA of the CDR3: TGTGCCACCAGCGTAGCCGGGACAGGGAGCGAAAAACTGTTTTTT. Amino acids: CATSVAGTGSEKLFF.

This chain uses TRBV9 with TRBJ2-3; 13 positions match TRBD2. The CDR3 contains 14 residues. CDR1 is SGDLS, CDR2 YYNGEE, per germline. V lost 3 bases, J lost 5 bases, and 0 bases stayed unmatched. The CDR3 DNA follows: TGTGCCAGCAGCGGGACTAGCGGGAGAGATACGCAGTATTTT. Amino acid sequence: CASSGTSGRDTQYF.

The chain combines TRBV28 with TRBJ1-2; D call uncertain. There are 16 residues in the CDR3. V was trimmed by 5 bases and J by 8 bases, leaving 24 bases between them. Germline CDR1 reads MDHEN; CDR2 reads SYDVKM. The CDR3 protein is CASSTGPGGHSEGYTF. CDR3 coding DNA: TGTGCCAGCAGTACCGGCCCCGGTGGGCACTCCGAAGGCTACACCTTC.